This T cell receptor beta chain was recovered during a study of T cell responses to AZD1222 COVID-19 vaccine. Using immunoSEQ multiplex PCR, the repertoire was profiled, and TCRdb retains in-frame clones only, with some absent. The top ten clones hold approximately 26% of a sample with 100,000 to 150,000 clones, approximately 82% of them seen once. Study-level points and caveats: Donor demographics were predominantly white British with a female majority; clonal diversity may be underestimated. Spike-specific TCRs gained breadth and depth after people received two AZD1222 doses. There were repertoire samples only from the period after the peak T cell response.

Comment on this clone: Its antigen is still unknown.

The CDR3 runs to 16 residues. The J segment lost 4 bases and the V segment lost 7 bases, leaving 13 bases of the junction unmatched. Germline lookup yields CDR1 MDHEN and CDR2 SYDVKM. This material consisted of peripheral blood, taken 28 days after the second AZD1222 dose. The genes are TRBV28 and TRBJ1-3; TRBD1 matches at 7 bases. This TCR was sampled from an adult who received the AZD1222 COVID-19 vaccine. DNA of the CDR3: TGTGCCAGCACCTTGAGATGGGACAGAGAAGGAAACACCATATATTTT. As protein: CASTLRWDREGNTIYF. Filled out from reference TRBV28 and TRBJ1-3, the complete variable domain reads DVKVTQSSRYLVKRTGEKVFLECVQDMDHENMFWYRQDPGLGLRLIYFSYDVKMKEKGDIPEGYSVSREKKERFSLILESASTNQTSMYLCASTLRWDREGNTIYFGEGSWLTVV.